One and the same sample provided the 27 T cell receptor beta chains below, sequenced in a study of T cells in Graves' hyperthyroidism and ophthalmopathy. Amplification of TCR beta CDR3 regions used RNA as the template. The HTBI primer set was used in a first-round RT-PCR of the TCR CDR3. TCRdb processed the multiplex PCR reads anew with MiXCR; each CDR3 protein has one entry. The sample contains 250,000 to 350,000 distinct CDR3 sequences, 22% of which appear only once. Sequenced sample: blood. All receptors derive from a young man with Graves' ophthalmopathy.

V gene TRBV7-9 combines with J gene TRBJ1-2; TRBD1 matches at 8 bases. This CDR3 region has 14 residues. V dropped 6 bases and J dropped 4; count of bases not matched to a gene: 7. Germline CDR1 and CDR2: SEHNR and FQNEAQ (reference sequence). The CDR3 sequence: CASSHRDRSYGYTF. CDR3 in DNA: TGTGCCAGCAGTCACCGGGACAGGAGCTATGGCTACACCTTC.

The rearrangement uses TRBV20-1 and TRBJ1-2; D is undetermined. The CDR3 has 12 amino acids. Germline assignment: CDR1 DFQATT and CDR2 SNEGSKA (reference sequence). V was shortened by 5 bases and J by 0 bases, with 7 bases between the two germline ends. CDR3 protein: CSAGRTNYGYTF. The CDR3, as DNA: TGCAGTGCTGGGAGGACTAACTATGGCTACACCTTC.

The chain joins TRBV5-1 to TRBJ2-2, with D perhaps TRBD1 or TRBD2 (5 bases each). Deletions cut 5 bases from V and 0 bases from J, with 14 bases between. The CDR3 is 16 residues long. Germline assignment: CDR1 SGHRS and CDR2 YFSETQ. CDR3 sequence: CASRRGTFANTGELFF. CDR3 nucleotide sequence: TGCGCCAGCAGACGAGGGACGTTCGCGAACACCGGGGAGCTGTTTTTT.

This clonotype was detected many times. This CDR3 is CASSAALNTEAFF. As DNA, the CDR3 is TGTGCCAGCAGCGCCGCATTGAACACTGAAGCTTTCTTT. The chain joins TRBV9 to TRBJ1-1; D not certain. This CDR3 comprises 13 residues. V lost 3 bases, J lost 0 bases, and 6 bases lay in between. The germline gives CDR1 SGDLS, CDR2 YYNGEE.

V gene TRBV2 combines with J gene TRBJ1-4; possibly TRBD1 for D (5 bases). Trimming left V 7 bases short and J 4 bases short, with 13 bases between. CDR1 SNHLY and CDR2 FYNNEI come from the germline V gene. The CDR3 extends over 14 amino acids. The CDR3 is CASKGDRVNEKLFF. The CDR3 nucleotides read TGTGCCAGCAAAGGAGACAGAGTTAATGAAAAACTGTTTTTT. Full variable domain (outside the CDR3, taken from reference TRBV2 and TRBJ1-4): EPEVTQTPSHQVTQMGQEVILRCVPISNHLYFYWYRQILGQKVEFLVSFYNNEISEKSEIFDDQFSVERPDGSNFTLKIRSTKLEDSAMYFCASKGDRVNEKLFFGSGTQLSVL.

This chain connects TRBV12-5 to TRBJ2-7; TRBD2 agrees at 9 bases. CDR3 length: 17 residues. The germline gives CDR1 LGHNT, CDR2 FRNRAP. Trimming removed 0 bases from V and 5 bases from J; junction bases left unmatched: 11. The CDR3 here is CASGLVSLAGVRDEQYF. In DNA, the CDR3 is TGTGCTAGTGGTTTGGTGTCATTAGCGGGAGTTCGGGACGAGCAGTACTTC.

This CDR3 reads CASSPSFVGSSYNSPLHF. Written as DNA, the CDR3 is TGTGCCAGCTCACCATCCTTTGTCGGCAGCTCCTATAATTCACCCCTCCACTTT. V is TRBV18 and J is TRBJ1-6; D gene unclear. V was pared by 2 bases and J by 0 bases, with 14 bases between. The CDR3 consists of 18 residues. The germline gives CDR1 KGHSH, CDR2 LQKENI.

This clonotype occurred many times. DNA for the CDR3: TGTGCCAGCAGAGCACAGGCGATCAATCAGCCCCAGCATTTT. It encodes CASRAQAINQPQHF. The chain has TRBV2 and TRBJ1-5; possible D gene TRBD1, 5 bases. Trimming cost V 6 bases and J 3 bases, with 12 bases left between them. Germline lookup yields CDR1 SNHLY and CDR2 FYNNEI. The CDR3 is 14 residues long.

In this sample, this clonotype turned up many times. CDR3 residues: CACGGQASYEQYF. CDR3 bases: TGTGCCTGTGGTGGACAGGCGAGTTACGAGCAGTACTTC. J is TRBJ2-7 and V is TRBV30, with 7 bases aligning to TRBD1. This CDR3 comprises 13 residues. Losses at the gene ends were 6 bases for V and 4 bases for J; bases not matched to a gene: 9. CDR1 GTSNPN and CDR2 SVGIG come from the germline V gene (reference sequence). Complete variable domain (other parts from reference TRBV30 and TRBJ2-7): SQTIHQWPATLVQPVGSPLSLECTVEGTSNPNLYWYRQAAGRGLQLLFYSVGIGQISSEVPQNLSASRPQDRQFILSSKKLLLSDSGFYLCACGGQASYEQYFGPGTRLTVT.

This clonotype was picked up one time. The germline gene is not matched at one end of the junction; a read error may be the cause. V is TRBV10-3 and J is TRBJ2-2; D may be TRBD1 or TRBD2 (5 bases each). Germline V gene sequence: CDR1 ENHRY, CDR2 SYGVKD. The CDR3 consists of 16 residues. The CDR3 sequence is CAIRRDLVANTGKLFF. The DNA for the CDR3 is TGTGCCATTCGCAGGGATTTGGTTGCGAACACCGGGAAGCTGTTTTTT.

This clonotype was detected once. V gene TRBV18 combines with J gene TRBJ2-1; D perhaps matches TRBD2 (7 bases). V was cut by 3 bases and J by 3 bases, with 18 bases left in between. CDR3 length: 17 amino acids. Germline V gene data show CDR1 as KGHSH and CDR2 as LQKENI. The CDR3 protein is CASSPTGGRTFYNEQFF. The CDR3 DNA reads TGTGCCAGCTCACCTACGGGGGGCCGTACCTTCTACAATGAGCAGTTCTTC.

V gene TRBV5-1 combines with J gene TRBJ2-2, with 10 positions matching TRBD1. CDR1 and CDR2 from the germline V gene are SGHRS and YFSETQ. J gave up 7 bases and V 4 bases, and 10 bases lay outside the gene matches. This CDR3 spans 16 amino acids. CDR3 nucleotide sequence: TGCGCCAGCAGCGGATCCTCGACAGGGGGCGACGGGGAGCTGTTTTTT. Encoded protein: CASSGSSTGGDGELFF.

The chain links TRBV6-2 or TRBV6-3 to TRBJ2-3; D is uncertain. This CDR3 has 15 amino acids. CDR1 is MNHEY, CDR2 SVGEGT, per germline. V lost 0 bases to trimming and J lost 0 bases, with 7 bases between them. CDR3 in DNA: TGTGCCAGCAGTTACTCTTGGGATAGCACAGATACGCAGTATTTT. Amino acids: CASSYSWDSTDTQYF.

The J gene is TRBJ2-1, the V gene TRBV7-9, with 10 bases matching TRBD2. This CDR3 has 15 amino acids. Germline CDR1 reads SEHNR; CDR2 reads FQNEAQ (reference sequence). V was clipped by 4 bases and J by 7 bases; unmatched bases: 7. The CDR3 loop is CASSSLAGMINEQFF. Written as DNA, the CDR3 is TGTGCCAGCAGCTCACTAGCGGGGATGATAAATGAGCAGTTCTTC.

This clonotype was observed many times. The chain recombines TRBV28 with TRBJ1-5, with no clear D. Deletions cut 6 bases from V and 6 bases from J, with 15 bases between. Germline V CDR1 and CDR2: MDHEN, SYDVKM. CDR3 size: 14 residues. CDR3 sequence reads: CASSPLLLSQPQHF. CDR3 bases: TGTGCCAGCAGCCCACTACTCCTAAGTCAGCCCCAGCATTTT.

The chain links TRBV7-8 to TRBJ1-1, with D possibly matching TRBD1 (5 bases). Germline CDR1 reads SGHVS; CDR2 reads FQNEAQ. This CDR3 region has 15 residues. Trimming took 1 base from V and 1 from J, leaving 10 bases between them. CDR3 nucleotides: TGTGCCAGCAGCTTAGAGCCAGGGCGGAACACTGAAGCTTTCTTT. It yields the protein CASSLEPGRNTEAFF.

This clonotype was recorded many times. The chain employs TRBV24-1 and TRBJ2-7; D is uncertain. Trimming removed 4 bases at V and 8 bases at J, with 20 bases between. This CDR3 has 15 residues. Germline CDR1 and CDR2: KGHDR and SFDVKD. The CDR3 loop is CATSDAEIDSTKQYF. The CDR3 DNA reads as TGTGCCACCAGTGACGCGGAGATAGATTCTACGAAGCAGTACTTC.

This clonotype came up a few times. V and J are TRBV3-1 and TRBJ1-4; a possible D gene is TRBD1 (5 bases). CDR1 is LGHDT and CDR2 is YNNKEL in the germline V gene (reference sequence). The V gene lost 1 base and the J gene lost 4 bases, with 10 bases spanning the gap. The CDR3 length is 15 residues. The CDR3 nucleotides are TGTGCCAGCAGCCAAGGCGGCGGGGGTAATGAAAAACTGTTTTTT. Its translation is CASSQGGGGNEKLFF.

V is TRBV28 and J is TRBJ2-1; no clear D. The germline V gene has CDR1 MDHEN and CDR2 SYDVKM. V shed 8 bases and J shed 3 bases, with 17 bases lying between them. This CDR3 comprises 15 residues. Written as DNA, the CDR3 is TGTGCCAGCCTAACCCCCCGACGAGGCTACAATGAGCAGTTCTTC. Translating gives CASLTPRRGYNEQFF. Complete variable domain (other parts from reference TRBV28 and TRBJ2-1): DVKVTQSSRYLVKRTGEKVFLECVQDMDHENMFWYRQDPGLGLRLIYFSYDVKMKEKGDIPEGYSVSREKKERFSLILESASTNQTSMYLCASLTPRRGYNEQFFGPGTRLTVL.

This chain connects TRBV2 to TRBJ2-6; 7 nucleotides agree with TRBD1. The CDR3 has 18 residues. V was clipped by 6 bases and J by 0 bases; unmatched bases: 11. Germline loops: CDR1 SNHLY, CDR2 FYNNEI. CDR3 loop: CASRHDRVLFSGANVLTF. CDR3 sequence (DNA): TGTGCCAGCAGACACGACAGGGTACTATTCTCTGGGGCCAACGTCCTGACTTTC.

This clonotype has only a few counts. The CDR3 DNA sequence: TGTGCCAGCAGAAAGAACAGGGGAGGATGGAAACTGTTTTTT. It specifies CASRKNRGGWKLFF. The rearrangement uses TRBV2 and TRBJ1-4; 7 nucleotides match TRBD1. Germline trimming cut 6 bases from V and 11 bases from J; bases unmatched to any gene: 12. The CDR3 loop spans 14 amino acids. Germline lookup yields CDR1 SNHLY and CDR2 FYNNEI.

The CDR3 nucleotides are TGCGCCAGCAGCTTGAATTTAGGCAGGGGTAATTCACCCCTCCACTTT. This translates into CASSLNLGRGNSPLHF. The chain joins TRBV5-1 to TRBJ1-6; D perhaps matches TRBD1 (6 bases). Germline values: CDR1 SGHRS, CDR2 YFSETQ. V lost 1 base, J lost 6 bases, and 14 bases lay in between. CDR3 length equals 16 residues.

Notes on this clonotype: This could be a read error, since a much larger clone is one nucleotide away. V and J are TRBV7-2 and TRBJ2-1; TRBD2 aligns across 13 bases. Looked up from germline, CDR1 is SGHTA and CDR2 is FQGNSA. The CDR3 contains 15 residues. The chain's CDR3 is CASSGTSGVYNEQSF. CDR3 DNA: TGTGCCAGCAGCGGGACTAGCGGGGTTTACAATGAGCAGTCCTTC.

This clonotype was observed a few times. The chain carries TRBV27 and TRBJ2-5; 12 bases align to TRBD1. This CDR3 region has 15 residues. With 6 bases clipped from V and 5 bases from J, the junction kept 7 bases outside the gene matches. Germline V gives CDR1 MNHEY, CDR2 SMNVEV (reference sequence). The CDR3: CASRGDRGRGETQYF. The CDR3 DNA sequence: TGTGCCAGCAGGGGGGACAGGGGGCGCGGGGAGACCCAGTACTTC.

This clonotype was observed at least ten times. The J gene is TRBJ1-2, the V gene TRBV3-1, with 8 bases matching TRBD1. The J segment lost 4 bases and the V segment lost 6 bases, leaving 4 bases of the junction unmatched. Per the germline V gene, CDR1 is LGHDT and CDR2 is YNNKEL (reference sequence). This CDR3 has 13 residues. The CDR3 here is CASSRDRSYGYTF. In nucleotides, the CDR3 is TGTGCCAGCAGTCGGGACAGGAGCTATGGCTACACCTTC.

The genes are TRBV19 and TRBJ1-1; D gene unclear. V was shortened by 4 bases and J by 6 bases, with 15 bases between the two germline ends. This CDR3 is built from 14 residues. The germline CDR1 and CDR2 sequences are LNHDA and SQIVND (reference sequence). CDR3 region: CASSRPGLIAEAFF. The CDR3 bases are TGTGCCAGTAGTAGGCCGGGTTTGATCGCTGAAGCTTTCTTT.

The chain carries TRBV2 and TRBJ2-2; D gene uncertain. Trimming left V 10 bases short and J 0 bases short, with 15 bases between. The CDR3 contains 15 residues. Looked up from germline, CDR1 is SNHLY and CDR2 is FYNNEI. The CDR3 nucleotides read TGTGCCATCAGAAGCGAGACAACGAACACCGGGGAGCTGTTTTTT. Its translation: CAIRSETTNTGELFF.